Listed below are T cell receptor beta chains from one sample, sequenced in a study of cytomegalovirus exposure and HLA in healthy donors. Method: immunoSEQ multiplex PCR; TCRdb's copy keeps in-frame clones and lacks some. The table has 100,000 to 150,000 clones, 72% seen once; the top ten hold approximately 4.2%. Specimen: PBMCs. The receptor source for this set is a man aged 50-59 years in good health and CMV-seropositive. CDR3s include the opening cysteine and the closing phenylalanine or tryptophan. The D gene is left open where the match is weak. Clone size is not always given. Where it is, it says once, few, many or a class for expanded clones.

cdr3_aa | cdr3_nt | j_call | clone_size | d_call | v_call
CASSTPDRLNYGYTF | TGTGCCAGCAGTACCCCGGACAGATTGAACTATGGCTACACCTTC | TRBJ1-2 | once | - | TRBV28
CSVEGAGAGYTF | TGCAGCGTTGAAGGTGCGGGGGCTGGCTACACCTTC | TRBJ1-2 | - | - | TRBV29-1
CASRGQVPWEQYF | TGTGCCAGCAGAGGACAGGTCCCCTGGGAGCAGTACTTC | TRBJ2-7 | - | TRBD1 | TRBV7-9
CASSLRGAGRGSYNSPLHF | TGTGCCAGCAGCCTCAGGGGAGCAGGGAGAGGTTCCTATAATTCACCCCTCCACTTT | TRBJ1-6 | - | - | TRBV14
CASSLSRDTEAFF | TGCGCCAGCAGCTTGTCTCGGGACACTGAAGCTTTCTTT | TRBJ1-1 | - | - | TRBV5-1
CASSPQGNGELFF | TGTGCCAGCAGCCCGCAGGGAAACGGGGAGCTGTTTTTT | TRBJ2-2 | - | - | TRBV7-3
CASRMTAQETQYF | TGTGCCAGCAGAATGACAGCCCAAGAGACCCAGTACTTC | TRBJ2-5 | - | - | TRBV6-5
CASSATGVRTEAFF | TGCGCCAGCAGCGCGACAGGGGTACGGACTGAAGCTTTCTTT | TRBJ1-1 | - | TRBD1 | TRBV10-1
CASSLGLYNSPLHF | TGTGCCAGCAGTTTAGGACTGTATAATTCACCCCTCCACTTT | TRBJ1-6 | - | - | TRBV25-1
CASSSGQSTDTQYF | TGCGCCAGCAGCTCCGGACAGAGCACAGATACGCAGTATTTT | TRBJ2-3 | - | - | TRBV5-1
CASSSGTVYNSPLHF | TGTGCCAGCAGTAGCGGGACGGTTTATAATTCACCCCTCCACTTT | TRBJ1-6 | - | - | TRBV11-3
CASSKDRAGEKLFF | TGTGCCAGCAGCAAAGACAGGGCCGGGGAAAAACTGTTTTTT | TRBJ1-4 | - | TRBD1 | TRBV7-9
CASSLGGTGRNQPQHF | TGCGCCAGCAGCTTGGGCGGGACAGGGCGCAATCAGCCCCAGCATTTT | TRBJ1-5 | - | TRBD1 | TRBV5-1
CASSPGQGVSGANVLTF | TGTGCCAGTAGCCCGGGACAGGGGGTCTCTGGGGCCAACGTCCTGACTTTC | TRBJ2-6 | - | TRBD1 | TRBV19
CASSLDVGRGEKLFF | TGTGCCAGCAGCTTAGATGTAGGCAGAGGTGAAAAACTGTTTTTT | TRBJ1-4 | - | - | TRBV7-6
CAIRDGGGTDTQYF | TGTGCCATCAGAGACGGGGGAGGCACAGATACGCAGTATTTT | TRBJ2-3 | few | - | TRBV10-3